The 19 T cell receptor beta chains in this list originate from one sample, sequenced in a study of immune evolution from preneoplasia to lung adenocarcinoma. Using immunoSEQ multiplex PCR, the repertoire was profiled, and TCRdb retains in-frame clones only, with some absent. The sample contains about 5,600 clones, around three quarters of which appear only once. Sequenced material: FFPE lung adenocarcinoma in situ tissue. Receptors were obtained from a person aged 55 to 79 with lung adenocarcinoma.

The CDR3 reads CASSPWGGTDTDTQYF. The CDR3 region has the DNA TGTGCCAGCAGCCCATGGGGGGGGACAGACACAGATACGCAGTATTTT. The chain employs TRBV7-6 and TRBJ2-3, with D tentatively TRBD1 or TRBD2 (7 bases each). Germline V gene lookup returns CDR1 SGHVS and CDR2 FNYEAQ. The CDR3 runs to 16 residues. Between the trimmed V and J ends, which lost 5 bases and 2 bases, there was a span of 17 bases.

V and J are TRBV7-2 and TRBJ2-3; D uncertain. The CDR3 is made up of 14 amino acids. CDR1 SGHTA and CDR2 FQGNSA come from the germline V gene. V dropped 1 base and J dropped 0 bases, with 5 bases sitting between them. The CDR3 reads CASSLVSSTDTQYF. CDR3 coding DNA: TGTGCCAGCAGCTTAGTTTCCAGCACAGATACGCAGTATTTT.

The V gene is TRBV7-2, the J gene TRBJ2-5; D call uncertain. The assigned J gene may be wrong: the sequence end matches TRBJ2-7 better. Germline V lookup: CDR1 SGHTA, CDR2 FQGNSA. The CDR3 runs to 11 residues. In nucleotides, the CDR3 is TGTGCCAGCAGCTTTCTATACGAGCAGTACTTC. As protein: CASSFLYEQYF.

The chain joins TRBV28 to TRBJ1-4, with D unclear. This CDR3 spans 17 amino acids. Trimming took off 6 bases at V and 7 bases at J, with 24 bases between the two ends. From germline, CDR1 is MDHEN and CDR2 SYDVKM. The CDR3 region is CASRPSGSLDRGEKLFF. CDR3 DNA sequence: TGTGCCAGCAGACCCTCGGGCAGTCTAGACCGAGGTGAAAAACTGTTTTTT.

Judged by abundance, this clone is large. The chain is built from TRBV6-5 and TRBJ1-2, with D unresolved. The V and J ends lost 2 bases and 4 bases respectively, with 14 bases between them. CDR1 is MNHEY and CDR2 is SVGAGI in the germline V gene. This CDR3 spans 15 amino acids. DNA of the CDR3: TGTGCCAGCAGTTACGTCAGCATGGACGTCTATGGCTACACCTTC. It specifies CASSYVSMDVYGYTF.

The V gene is TRBV5-6, the J gene TRBJ2-6; 9 bases line up with TRBD1. The V segment lost 4 bases and the J segment 0 bases; nucleotides outside the gene matches: 8. The CDR3 totals 18 residues. Per germline, CDR1 SGHDT and CDR2 YYEEEE. The CDR3: CASSRPGQGVSGANVLTF. CDR3 sequence (DNA): TGTGCCAGCAGCCGGCCGGGACAGGGTGTCTCTGGGGCCAACGTCCTGACTTTC. Using reference TRBV5-6 and TRBJ2-6 for the parts outside the CDR3, the full variable domain is DAGVTQSPTHLIKTRGQQVTLRCSPKSGHDTVSWYQQALGQGPQFIFQYYEEEERQRGNFPDRFSGHQFPNYSSELNVNALLLGDSALYLCASSRPGQGVSGANVLTFGAGSRLTVL.

This sequence joins TRBV5-4 and TRBJ1-2; maybe TRBD1 (5 bases). V was shortened by 7 bases and J by 0 bases, with 13 bases between the two germline ends. This CDR3 has 14 amino acids. Germline assignment: CDR1 SGHNT and CDR2 YYREEE (reference sequence). The CDR3 here is CASGGNLANYGYTF. CDR3 sequence (DNA): TGTGCCAGCGGGGGGAATTTAGCTAACTATGGCTACACCTTC.

The rearrangement links TRBV6-5 to TRBJ1-6, with 9 nucleotides matching TRBD1. V lost 7 bases and J lost 9; bases outside the gene matches: 7. In germline, CDR1 is MNHEY, CDR2 SVGAGI. The CDR3 runs 14 residues. DNA for the CDR3: TGTGCCAGCACCCCGACAGGGGGAAGTTCACCCCTCCACTTT. Its translation is CASTPTGGSSPLHF.

J is TRBJ2-7 and V is TRBV6-6; 10 bases align to TRBD2. Per germline, CDR1 MNHNY and CDR2 SVGAGI (reference sequence). This CDR3 is built from 16 residues. J was trimmed by 1 base and V by 4 bases; bases with no gene match: 7. CDR3 sequence: CASSSRGSGGSYEQYF. The CDR3 nucleotides read TGTGCCAGCAGTTCCCGGGGTAGCGGGGGGTCCTACGAGCAGTACTTC.

This clone was observed a handful of times. V gene TRBV7-3 combines with J gene TRBJ2-3; D might be TRBD2 (6 bases). Germline V lookup: CDR1 SGHTA, CDR2 FQGTGA. V was cut by 5 bases and J by 0 bases, with 15 bases left in between. CDR3 length: 16 residues. The CDR3 protein is CASSPGVQRSTDTQYF. The CDR3 DNA reads as TGTGCCAGCAGCCCGGGGGTCCAGCGAAGCACAGATACGCAGTATTTT.

This clone was detected only a few times. The chain recombines TRBV19 with TRBJ1-5, with D possibly being TRBD1 (5 bases). The CDR3 contains 16 residues. The germline V and J ends were trimmed by 3 bases and 5 bases, with 17 bases remaining between them. Germline V CDR1 and CDR2: LNHDA, SQIVND (reference sequence). CDR3 nucleotide sequence: TGTGCCAGTAGTATTTGGCGGGGGTCGCGGGATCAGCCCCAGCATTTT. Its protein product is CASSIWRGSRDQPQHF.

The chain links TRBV6-1 to TRBJ1-2, with 8 bases identical to TRBD1. V dropped 5 bases and J dropped 4; count of bases not matched to a gene: 6. Germline CDR1 MNHNS, CDR2 SASEGT. The CDR3 runs 14 residues. The CDR3: CASSKDREAYGYTF. The CDR3 region has the DNA TGTGCCAGCAGTAAGGACAGGGAGGCCTATGGCTACACCTTC.

The gene calls are TRBV7-2 and TRBJ2-3; the D is unclear. The germline CDR1 and CDR2 sequences are SGHTA and FQGNSA. V lost 4 bases to trimming and J lost 8 bases, with 10 bases between them. The CDR3 spans 12 residues. CDR3 in amino acids: CASSSGRRTQYF. CDR3 in DNA: TGTGCCAGCAGCTCTGGAAGGCGTACGCAGTATTTT.

The genes are TRBV7-9 and TRBJ1-3, with D unclear. With 1 base removed from V and 1 base from J, the gap between germline ends came to 14 bases. Germline-derived CDR1 and CDR2 are SEHNR and FQNEAQ (reference sequence). This CDR3 comprises 17 residues. The CDR3 coding sequence is TGTGCCAGCAGCTTAGTAAGTCGTGGACGGTCTGGAAACACCATATATTTT. It codes for CASSLVSRGRSGNTIYF.

This clone was seen a handful of times. The CDR3 spells CASSRGLAGDPTQYF. The CDR3 nucleotides are TGTGCCAGCAGCAGAGGACTAGCGGGGGACCCGACCCAGTACTTC. The chain employs TRBV7-6 and TRBJ2-5; 13 bases agree with TRBD2. This CDR3 has 15 residues. The germline gives CDR1 SGHVS, CDR2 FNYEAQ. V trimming: 5 bases; J trimming: 7 bases; junction bases outside the gene matches: 7.

V gene TRBV7-9 combines with J gene TRBJ1-1; a possible D gene is TRBD1 (5 bases). The CDR3 extends over 16 amino acids. CDR1 is SEHNR and CDR2 is FQNEAQ in the germline V gene (reference sequence). The V end lost 1 base, the J end lost 6 bases, and 18 bases lay between the germline ends. The CDR3 DNA reads TGTGCCAGCAGCTTAGTCCTGCAGGGTCTGGGGGCTGAAGCTTTCTTT. It translates to CASSLVLQGLGAEAFF.

The chain couples TRBV12-1 to TRBJ1-5. TRBV12-1 is annotated as a pseudogene. The CDR3 covers 10 residues. The CDR3 coding sequence is TGTGCCAGCAAAAGTCAGCCCCAGCATTTT. Translated: CASKSQPQHF.

This chain joins TRBV2 and TRBJ2-2, with D maybe TRBD2 (5 bases). The CDR3 is 13 amino acids. V was cut by 7 bases and J by 4 bases, with 10 bases left in between. In germline, CDR1 is SNHLY, CDR2 FYNNEI. The chain's CDR3 is CASTGWPTGELFF. Here the CDR3 DNA reads TGTGCCAGCACGGGATGGCCCACCGGGGAGCTGTTTTTT.

The V and J genes are TRBV30 and TRBJ2-5; no clear D gene. Germline lookup yields CDR1 GTSNPN and CDR2 SVGIG (reference sequence). The length of the CDR3 is 12 residues. Trimming pared 2 bases from V and 5 bases from J, leaving 9 bases between. In DNA form, the CDR3 reads TGTGCCTGGAGTCACCGCCGGGAGACCCAGTACTTC. This encodes CAWSHRRETQYF.